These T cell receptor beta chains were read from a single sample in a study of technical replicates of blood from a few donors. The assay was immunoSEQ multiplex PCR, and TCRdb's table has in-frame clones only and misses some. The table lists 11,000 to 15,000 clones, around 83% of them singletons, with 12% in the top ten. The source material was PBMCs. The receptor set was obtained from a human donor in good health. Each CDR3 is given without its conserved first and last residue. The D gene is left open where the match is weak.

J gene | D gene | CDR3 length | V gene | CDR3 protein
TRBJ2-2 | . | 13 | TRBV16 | ASSPRPEGSGELF
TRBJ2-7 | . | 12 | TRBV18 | ASSSGVGSYEQY
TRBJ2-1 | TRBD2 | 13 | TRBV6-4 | ASSESSGTYNEQF
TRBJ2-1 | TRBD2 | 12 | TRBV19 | ASNGGRAHNEQF
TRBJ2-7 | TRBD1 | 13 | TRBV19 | ASSIYTGAQWEQY
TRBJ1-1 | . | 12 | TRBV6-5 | ASRRTVKDTEAF
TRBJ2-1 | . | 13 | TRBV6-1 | ASSEEAEVYNEQF
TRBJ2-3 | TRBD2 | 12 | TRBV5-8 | ASSPGLAGDTQY
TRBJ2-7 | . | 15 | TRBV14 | ASSQEWGVDTPYEQY
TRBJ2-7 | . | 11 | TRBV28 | ASSRDISYEQY
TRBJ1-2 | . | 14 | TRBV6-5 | ASSYGRDRLISGYT
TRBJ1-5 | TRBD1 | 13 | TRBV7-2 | ASSLDGQDNQPQH
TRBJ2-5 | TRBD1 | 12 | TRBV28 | ASTLDRVGETQY
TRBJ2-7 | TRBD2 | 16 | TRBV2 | ASSPNIPGTSLSYEQY
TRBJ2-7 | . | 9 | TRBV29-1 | SVEVAYEQY
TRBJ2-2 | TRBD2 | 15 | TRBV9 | ASSLDSSGSGTGELF
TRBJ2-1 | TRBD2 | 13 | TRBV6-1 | ASSEELAGVREQF
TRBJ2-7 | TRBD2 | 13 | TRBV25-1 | ASSEETSGNREQY
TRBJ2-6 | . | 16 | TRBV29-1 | SALGTGGLASGANVLT
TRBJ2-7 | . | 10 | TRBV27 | ASSLIGYEQY
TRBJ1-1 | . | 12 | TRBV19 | ASSVGALNTEAF
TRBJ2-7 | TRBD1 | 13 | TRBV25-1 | ASSDPARGSYEQY
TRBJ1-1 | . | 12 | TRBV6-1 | ASSEAGGESEAF
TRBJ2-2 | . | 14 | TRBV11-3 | ASSLESQGHTGELF
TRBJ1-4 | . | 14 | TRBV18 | ASSPRGGTTNEKLF
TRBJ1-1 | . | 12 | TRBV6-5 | ASSYSQASTEAF
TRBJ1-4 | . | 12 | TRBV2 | ASSATGSNEKLF
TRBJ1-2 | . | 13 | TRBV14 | ASSPDWRGLHGYT
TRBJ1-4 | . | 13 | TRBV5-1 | ASSLSGAEGEKLF
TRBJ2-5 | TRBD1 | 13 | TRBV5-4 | ASSYWTGREETQY
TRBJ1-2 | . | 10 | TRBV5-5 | ASSSQGNGYT
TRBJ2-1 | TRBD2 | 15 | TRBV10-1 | ASSDEPGLAGANEQF
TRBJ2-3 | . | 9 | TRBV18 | ASSRTDTQY
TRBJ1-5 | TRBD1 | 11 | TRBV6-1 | ASSGQGEQPQH
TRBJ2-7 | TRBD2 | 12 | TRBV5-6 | ASSLGGGGGEQY
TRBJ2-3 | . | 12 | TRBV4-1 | ASSQGLRTDTQY
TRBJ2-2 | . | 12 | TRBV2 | ASRGSGNTGELF
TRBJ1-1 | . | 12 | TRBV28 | ASSYQGGGTEAF
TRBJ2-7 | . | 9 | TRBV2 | ASSREYEQY
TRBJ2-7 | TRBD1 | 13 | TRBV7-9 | ASSSAGTGLAEQY
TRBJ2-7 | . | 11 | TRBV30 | AATLRDSYEQY
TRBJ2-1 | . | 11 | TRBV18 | ASSWGRYNEQF
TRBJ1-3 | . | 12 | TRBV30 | AWSNQYSGNTIY
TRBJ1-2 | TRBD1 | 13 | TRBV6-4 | ASSDRGGESYGYT
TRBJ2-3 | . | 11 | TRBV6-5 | ASTLAGTDTQY